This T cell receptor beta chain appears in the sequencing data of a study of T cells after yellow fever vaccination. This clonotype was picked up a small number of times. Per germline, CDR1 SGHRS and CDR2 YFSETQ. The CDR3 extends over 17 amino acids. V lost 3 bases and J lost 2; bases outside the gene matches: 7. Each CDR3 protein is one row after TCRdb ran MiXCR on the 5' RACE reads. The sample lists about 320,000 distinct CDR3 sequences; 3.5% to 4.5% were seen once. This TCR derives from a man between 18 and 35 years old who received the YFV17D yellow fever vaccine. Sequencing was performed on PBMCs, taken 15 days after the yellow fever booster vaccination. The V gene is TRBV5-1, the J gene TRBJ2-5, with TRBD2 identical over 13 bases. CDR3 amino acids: CASSSAATSGGQETQYF. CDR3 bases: TGCGCCAGCAGCTCAGCCGCGACTAGCGGGGGGCAAGAGACCCAGTACTTC.